This paragraph covers one T cell receptor (beta chain) sequence. Its specificity is unknown. MiXCR, run by TCRdb on the 5' RACE reads, gives a single entry per CDR3 protein. The sample lists fewer than 250,000 distinct CDR3 sequences, 7% to 8.5% occurring once. This sample was included in a study of identical twins. Study results and caveats: In beta out-of-frame sequences, the excess sharing between twins was weaker.

The sample also formed part of further work on yellow fever vaccine responses in identical twins.

The specimen sequenced was CD8+ T cells sorted from blood. The source is a woman younger than 30 in good health.

The CDR3, as DNA: TGCAGTGCTAGAGATAGGGGGCAGATTCCGGGACAGGGGGTCTATAGCAATCAGCCCCAGCATTTT. Its translation is CSARDRGQIPGQGVYSNQPQHF. The chain couples TRBV20-1 to TRBJ1-5; 11 bases agree with TRBD1. Germline V gives CDR1 DFQATT, CDR2 SNEGSKA (reference sequence). The CDR3 has 22 amino acids. V shed 0 bases and J 0 bases; nucleotides not matched to a gene: 19.